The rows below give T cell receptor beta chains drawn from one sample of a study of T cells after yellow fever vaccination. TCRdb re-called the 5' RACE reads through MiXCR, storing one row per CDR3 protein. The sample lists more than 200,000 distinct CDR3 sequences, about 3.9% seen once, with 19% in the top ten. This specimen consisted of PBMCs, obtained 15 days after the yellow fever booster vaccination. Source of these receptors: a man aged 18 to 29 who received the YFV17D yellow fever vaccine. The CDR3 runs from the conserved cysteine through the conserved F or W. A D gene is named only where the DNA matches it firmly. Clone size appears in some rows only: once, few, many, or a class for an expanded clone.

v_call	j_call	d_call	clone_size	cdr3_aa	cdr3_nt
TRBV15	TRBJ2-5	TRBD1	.	CATSRVDRKETQYF	TGTGCCACCAGCAGGGTGGACAGGAAAGAGACCCAGTACTTC
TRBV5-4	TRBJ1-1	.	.	CASNLLGRVDTEAFF	TGTGCCAGCAACCTACTGGGCAGGGTAGACACTGAAGCTTTCTTT
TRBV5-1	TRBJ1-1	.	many	CASSLAPATEAFF	TGCGCCAGCAGCTTGGCCCCGGCCACTGAAGCTTTCTTT
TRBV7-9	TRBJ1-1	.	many	CASSLARSQGGAFF	TGTGCCAGCAGCTTAGCGCGTTCGCAGGGAGGAGCTTTCTTT
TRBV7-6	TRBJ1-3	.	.	CASSLGSRSGNTIYF	TGTGCCAGCAGCTTAGGATCCCGCTCTGGAAACACCATATATTTT
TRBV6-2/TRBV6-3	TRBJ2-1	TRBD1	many	CASSYRDREGNEQFF	TGTGCCAGCAGTTACCGGGACAGGGAGGGCAATGAGCAGTTCTTC
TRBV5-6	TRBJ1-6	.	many	CASRQKYNSPLHF	TGTGCCAGCCGCCAGAAGTATAATTCACCCCTCCACTTT
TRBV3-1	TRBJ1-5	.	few	CASSQSGLGNQPQHF	TGTGCCAGCAGCCAGTCAGGGCTCGGCAATCAGCCCCAGCATTTT
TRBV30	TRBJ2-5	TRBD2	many	CAWAGDRRETQYF	TGTGCCTGGGCGGGGGACCGCCGGGAGACCCAGTACTTC
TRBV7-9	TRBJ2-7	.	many	CASSSATVWEQYF	TGTGCCAGCAGCTCCGCGACAGTCTGGGAGCAGTACTTC
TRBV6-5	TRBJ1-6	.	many	CASSYSKWAGSNSPLHF	TGTGCCAGCAGTTACTCGAAGTGGGCAGGGAGTAATTCACCCCTCCACTTT
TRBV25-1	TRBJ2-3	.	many	CASRPQVPTDTQYF	TGTGCCAGCAGGCCCCAGGTCCCCACAGATACGCAGTATTTT
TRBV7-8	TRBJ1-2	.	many	CASSFELGRVVYGYTF	TGTGCCAGCAGCTTTGAGTTGGGCAGGGTTGTCTATGGCTACACCTTC
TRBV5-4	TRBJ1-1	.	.	CASSSWETEAFF	TGTGCCAGCAGCTCCTGGGAGACTGAAGCTTTCTTT
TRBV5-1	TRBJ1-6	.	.	CASSLVRGSPLHF	TGCGCCAGCAGCTTGGTAAGGGGTTCACCCCTCCACTTT
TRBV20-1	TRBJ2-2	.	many	CSARAFGELFF	TGCAGTGCTAGAGCCTTCGGGGAGCTGTTTTTT
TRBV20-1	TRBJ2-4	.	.	CSASRNPQYF	TGCAGTGCTTCAAGAAACCCTCAGTACTTC
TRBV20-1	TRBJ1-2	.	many	CSANYGYTF	TGCAGTGCTAACTATGGCTACACCTTC
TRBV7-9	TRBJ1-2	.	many	CASSLSQGNYGYTF	TGTGCCAGCAGCTTATCCCAGGGGAACTATGGCTACACCTTC
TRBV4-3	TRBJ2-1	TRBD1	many	CASSQDGTGVNEQFF	TGCGCCAGCAGCCAAGATGGGACAGGGGTCAATGAGCAGTTCTTC
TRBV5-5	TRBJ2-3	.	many	CASSLDPGTGDTQYF	TGTGCCAGCAGCTTGGACCCGGGTACAGGGGATACGCAGTATTTT
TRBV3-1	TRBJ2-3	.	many	CASSRGDGGFTDTQYF	TGTGCCAGCAGCCGCGGGGATGGGGGGTTCACAGATACGCAGTATTTT
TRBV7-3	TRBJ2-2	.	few	CASAEGNTGELFF	TGTGCCAGCGCGGAGGGAAACACCGGGGAGCTGTTTTTT
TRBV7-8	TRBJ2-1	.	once	CASSDRETQFF	TGTGCCAGCAGCGACCGCGAGACCCAGTTCTTC
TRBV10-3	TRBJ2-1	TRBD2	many	CAISGMGGINNEQFF	TGTGCCATCAGTGGGATGGGGGGGATCAACAATGAGCAGTTCTTC